This T cell receptor (beta chain) came from a study of cytomegalovirus exposure and HLA in healthy donors. Study information: The 95 to 150 validation repertoires used a platform that matched the one used for the 666 first-cohort repertoires, as a later analysis reported.

Regarding this clone: Its antigen is unknown.

The study's findings and limits: Altogether, some 170 TCR beta chains were recorded as cytomegalovirus-associated.

This table comes from immunoSEQ multiplex PCR, and its TCRdb copy is limited to in-frame clones, with some not included. The data hold 130,000 to 150,000 clones, with approximately 86% observed a single time. The donors were part of the roughly 120-subject validation cohort, which stood apart from the roughly 700-subject first cohort. V lost 4 bases, J lost 3 bases, and 10 bases lay in between. Germline CDR1 SGHNT, CDR2 YYREEE (reference sequence). CDR3 length equals 13 residues. Source material: PBMCs. This clonotype was sampled from a woman in her late teens or twenties in good health and CMV-seropositive. The chain links TRBV5-4 to TRBJ2-5, with a possible D match to TRBD2 (7 bases). The CDR3 reads CASSGRGEETQYF. DNA of the CDR3: TGTGCCAGCAGCGGGAGGGGGGAAGAGACCCAGTACTTC.